This T cell receptor (beta chain) was documented in a study of CD8+ T cells in alopecia areata (dated by TCRdb to 2017 to 2018). Regarding the research as a whole: Treated patients were enrolled in an open-label pilot trial of oral tofacitinib, 5 to 10 mg twice daily, for moderate-to-severe alopecia areata. Patients stayed on tofacitinib for 6 to 18 months and then had 6 months of follow-up off drug so that delayed response and recurrence could be assessed. In treated patients, disease severity was measured using the SALT score, which gives the percentage of scalp surface area affected. High-throughput TCRbeta sequencing was used to examine T cell clonal expansion in alopecia areata in both the C3H/HeJ mouse model and human patients. Human TCRbeta sequencing covered scalp tissue and sorted CD4+ and CD8+ peripheral blood T cells from patchy and totalis/universalis alopecia areata patients and healthy controls. Tofacitinib-treated patients had biopsies at baseline and at 4 and 24 weeks of treatment, with a later scalp biopsy in several patients. Scalp clonality was compared among normal scalp (n=4), patchy alopecia areata scalp (n=8), and alopecia totalis/universalis scalp (n=8). RNA was obtained with the PAXgene miRNA kit for fixed scalp, the miRNeasy kit for PBMCs, and the RNeasy kit for mouse skin. immunoSEQ multiplex PCR using 35 Vbeta forward primers and 13 Jbeta reverse primers was used to amplify TCRbeta CDR3 regions. On the study overall, not on this receptor specifically: Because the treated cohort was small and had just a single nonresponder, larger studies are needed to establish links between baseline CD8+ expansion and response. During tofacitinib treatment, many expanded lesional clones remained in scalp and blood, and this persistence may partly explain relapse after treatment is stopped. Scalp clonality and the number of expanded CD8+ clones among the top 100 scalp clones were significantly decreased by tofacitinib. Shared TCR sequences between patients were less evident than in mice, which may be partly attributable to HLA diversity in the patient population. Scalp TCR repertoire analysis is complicated because resident alphabeta T cells in normal human skin are also sequenced, whereas mouse skin is dominated by gammadelta T cells. Compared with normal scalp, lesional scalp had higher clonality and more expanded CD8+ clones, particularly in alopecia totalis/universalis, a pattern that suggests antigenic drive.

Sequences SNHLY (CDR1) and FYNNEI (CDR2) are obtained from the germline V gene. Inclusive of the bounding cysteine and phenylalanine, the CDR3 is 13 residues long. Only the CDR3 part of the read is kept: 39 bases, read in frame from the first base. V is cut by 6 bases and J by 1 base, and the space between the germline ends is 9 bases. About this clone: Its target antigen remains unknown. No much larger clonotype is one base removed from it; base qualities were not supplied.

The intended sense of this specimen's time point label: about 25 weeks on oral tofacitinib. The treatment or condition label on this specimen signifies: oral pan-JAK inhibitor, 5-10 mg twice daily. Lesional scalp punch biopsies and peripheral blood were collected from alopecia areata patients. After PBMCs were isolated by density centrifugation and stained for CD3, CD4 and CD8, a FACSAria was used to sort CD4+ and CD8+ T cells. Preparation of the library involved the immunoSEQ multiplex PCR assay. RNA was extracted from all samples and reverse transcribed into cDNA, which served as template for TCR sequencing. First-strand cDNA was synthesized with SuperScript III using a 2:1 mix of oligo-dT and random hexamers. A synthetic immune receptor repertoire was used to assess amplification bias, and residual bias was removed computationally. Concerning the study's data processing: Raw reads were preprocessed for error removal, and CDR3 was defined according to IMGT conventions as running from the conserved cysteine to phenylalanine. Clonality was computed as 1 minus the Shannon entropy, with the entropy normalized by log2 of the number of productive unique TCRs. Scalp TCRbeta sequences were cross-referenced with sorted blood CD4 and CD8 repertoires so that the CD4 or CD8 identity of scalp clones could be inferred. Held by TCRdb, this immuneACCESS table contains in-frame sequences only and omits some clones. Under half of the omission traces to an unresolved V gene where checked; the cause of the rest is unknown. The V and J calls and clone size come from that table; D and trimming were worked out from the DNA. This sample is represented by about 190,000 clones; roughly 60% of them were singletons. Over 1% of the sample is taken by the ten largest.

This sequence originates from a human donor with alopecia areata. The chain links TRBV2 with TRBJ1-2; the D gene assignment is ambiguous. The sequencing used CD4+ T cells sorted from blood, collected at week 24, from a patient treated with tofacitinib. The CDR3 protein is CASREYLNYGYTF. The nucleotide sequence reads as follows: TGTGCCAGCAGGGAATACCTTAACTATGGCTACACCTTC.